The 17 T cell receptor beta chains in this list originate from one sample, sequenced in a study of blood T cell repertoires in COVID-19. TCRdb's copy holds only in-frame clones and misses some; the assay was immunoSEQ multiplex PCR. The sample lists approximately 250,000 clones; around 89% were seen once. Sequencing used PBMCs or T cells enriched from blood (not recorded which). All receptors come from a woman in her twenties or thirties with acute COVID-19.

This chain links TRBV27 with TRBJ1-5, with D tentatively TRBD1 (6 bases). Germline V gene data show CDR1 as MNHEY and CDR2 as SMNVEV (reference sequence). V was shortened by 3 bases and J by 0 bases, with 9 bases between the two germline ends. The CDR3 is 15 amino acids. The CDR3 nucleotides are TGTGCCAGCAGTTTCAGACAGGATAGCAATCAGCCCCAGCATTTT. Residues: CASSFRQDSNQPQHF.

This chain joins TRBV2 and TRBJ2-7; possible D gene TRBD2, 5 bases. V was cut by 6 bases and J by 6 bases, with 9 bases left in between. The germline CDR1 and CDR2 sequences are SNHLY and FYNNEI. The CDR3 has 11 amino acids. CDR3 bases: TGTGCCAGCAGACGGAGGTTCGAGCAGTACTTC. Amino acids: CASRRRFEQYF.

The J gene is TRBJ1-6, the V gene TRBV3-1 (or the pseudogene TRBV3-2); TRBD1 might be the D (5 bases). CDR1 is LGHDT, CDR2 YNNKEL, per germline (reference sequence). This CDR3 is built from 13 residues. V lost 4 bases to trimming and J lost 6 bases, with 7 bases between them. CDR3 region: CASSRGLNSPLHF. The CDR3 DNA reads as TGTGCCAGCAGCCGGGGCCTTAATTCACCCCTCCACTTT.

V is TRBV3-1 (or the pseudogene TRBV3-2) and J is TRBJ2-1, with 8 bases fitting TRBD2. V shed 0 bases and J 3 bases; nucleotides not matched to a gene: 4. Per germline, CDR1 LGHDT and CDR2 YNNKEL (reference sequence). The CDR3 length is 16 residues. The CDR3 bases are TGTGCCAGCAGCCAAGAAAGTAGCGGGATCTACAATGAGCAGTTCTTC. It yields the protein CASSQESSGIYNEQFF.

The chain links TRBV27 to TRBJ2-1; the match to TRBD2 covers 7 bases. Per germline, CDR1 MNHEY and CDR2 SMNVEV (reference sequence). Trimming removed 3 bases from V and 4 bases from J; junction bases left unmatched: 9. The CDR3 runs to 16 residues. This CDR3 reads CASSFFSSGTYNEQFF. As DNA, the CDR3 is TGTGCCAGCAGTTTTTTTTCTAGCGGTACTTACAATGAGCAGTTCTTC.

The chain uses TRBV18 and TRBJ2-3, with 14 bases matching TRBD2. Germline values: CDR1 KGHSH, CDR2 LQKENI. The CDR3 spans 17 residues. The V gene end was trimmed by 4 bases and the J gene end by 4 bases; junction bases not matched to a gene: 7. The chain's CDR3 is CASSQRGLAGGADTQYF. In nucleotides, the CDR3 is TGTGCCAGCTCACAACGCGGACTAGCGGGAGGCGCAGATACGCAGTATTTT.

This chain links TRBV2 with TRBJ2-3; the D gene is possibly TRBD1 (5 bases). Trimming pared 4 bases from V and 2 bases from J, leaving 13 bases between. This CDR3 spans 15 amino acids. Germline V gene lookup returns CDR1 SNHLY and CDR2 FYNNEI. In DNA form, the CDR3 reads TGTGCCAGCAGTGGACAGCTAGTTACCACAGATACGCAGTATTTT. Translated, it gives CASSGQLVTTDTQYF.

This sequence joins TRBV6-5 and TRBJ2-7; 9 nucleotides align to TRBD2. The ends lost 4 bases at V and 6 bases at J; junction bases unmatched: 10. The CDR3 consists of 15 residues. Per germline, CDR1 MNHEY and CDR2 SVGAGI. In DNA, the CDR3 is TGTGCCAGCAGTTTAACTAGCGGGCGCTATGGCGAGCAGTACTTC. This encodes CASSLTSGRYGEQYF.

V usage is TRBV19 and J usage is TRBJ1-1; D gene uncertain. Trimming took 4 bases from V and 4 from J, leaving 10 bases between them. This CDR3 comprises 13 residues. Germline V gene sequence: CDR1 LNHDA, CDR2 SQIVND (reference sequence). The CDR3: CASSKAGVTEAFF. The CDR3 nucleotides are TGTGCCAGTAGTAAGGCGGGTGTCACTGAAGCTTTCTTT.

The chain links TRBV9 to TRBJ1-1; the match to TRBD1 covers 11 bases. The CDR3 has 15 residues. CDR1 and CDR2 from the germline V gene are SGDLS and YYNGEE. V lost 0 bases to trimming and J lost 3 bases; unmatched junction nucleotides: 1. Here the CDR3 reads CASSVVGQGDTEAFF. CDR3 in DNA: TGTGCCAGCAGCGTAGTGGGACAGGGGGACACTGAAGCTTTCTTT.

V gene TRBV9 combines with J gene TRBJ1-1; 9 bases are a match to TRBD1. V dropped 4 bases and J dropped 4; count of bases not matched to a gene: 8. The CDR3 has 15 amino acids. CDR1 and CDR2 (germline): SGDLS, YYNGEE. The CDR3 DNA is TGTGCCAGCAGCTCTCCAGGGGGACAGGGCACTGAAGCTTTCTTT. It codes for CASSSPGGQGTEAFF.

This sequence joins TRBV6-4 and TRBJ2-2; 10 bases line up with TRBD1. V dropped 5 bases and J dropped 3; count of bases not matched to a gene: 3. Germline assignment: CDR1 MRHNA and CDR2 SNTAGT. There are 15 residues in the CDR3. CDR3 in DNA: TGTGCCAGCAGTCCCGGGACAGGGGACACCGGGGAGCTGTTTTTT. It yields the protein CASSPGTGDTGELFF.

The chain recombines TRBV2 with TRBJ2-3, with TRBD1 identical over 7 bases. The CDR3 sequence is 15 residues long. CDR1 is SNHLY and CDR2 is FYNNEI in the germline V gene. With 6 bases clipped from V and 1 base from J, the junction kept 7 bases outside the gene matches. Here the CDR3 reads CASSLQGWGTDTQYF. The CDR3 DNA is TGTGCCAGCAGCCTACAGGGGTGGGGCACAGATACGCAGTATTTT. Full variable domain (rest looked up from reference TRBV2 and TRBJ2-3): EPEVTQTPSHQVTQMGQEVILRCVPISNHLYFYWYRQILGQKVEFLVSFYNNEISEKSEIFDDQFSVERPDGSNFTLKIRSTKLEDSAMYFCASSLQGWGTDTQYFGPGTRLTVL.

This clone was detected a few times. This rearrangement joins TRBV5-1 to TRBJ2-7; 8 positions agree with TRBD1. The CDR3 runs to 14 residues. CDR1 SGHRS and CDR2 YFSETQ come from the germline V gene. V trimming: 0 bases; J trimming: 4 bases; junction bases outside the gene matches: 3. The CDR3 reads CASSLAGGEYEQYF. CDR3 DNA: TGCGCCAGCAGCTTGGCAGGGGGCGAATACGAGCAGTACTTC.

This sequence joins TRBV28 and TRBJ2-7; 7 bases match TRBD1. The CDR3 totals 12 residues. The trim removed 6 bases at V and 2 bases at J, leaving 1 base unmatched. In germline, CDR1 is MDHEN, CDR2 SYDVKM. In DNA, the CDR3 is TGTGCCAGCAGGCAGGGGGCCTACGAGCAGTACTTC. The encoded protein is CASRQGAYEQYF.

The J gene is TRBJ1-1, the V gene TRBV19; 10 bases agree with TRBD1. V lost 6 bases, J lost 4 bases, and 8 bases stayed unmatched. The CDR3 consists of 15 residues. CDR1 LNHDA and CDR2 SQIVND come from the germline V gene (reference sequence). The CDR3 bases are TGTGCCAGTAGATTTCCGGGACAGGGGAGCACTGAAGCTTTCTTT. Protein: CASRFPGQGSTEAFF.

This sequence joins TRBV7-9 and TRBJ1-1; D gene uncertain. The V end lost 1 base, the J end lost 1 base, and 4 bases lay between the germline ends. Germline lookup yields CDR1 SEHNR and CDR2 FQNEAQ (reference sequence). There are 13 residues in the CDR3. The CDR3 DNA reads as TGTGCCAGCAGCTTAGAGCAGAACACTGAAGCTTTCTTT. Translation: CASSLEQNTEAFF. The full variable domain, rest sourced from reference TRBV7-9 and TRBJ1-1, is DTGVSQNPRHKITKRGQNVTFRCDPISEHNRLYWYRQTLGQGPEFLTYFQNEAQLEKSRLLSDRFSAERPKGSFSTLEIQRTEQGDSAMYLCASSLEQNTEAFFGQGTRLTVV.